What follows describes a single T cell receptor (beta chain). Its target is unknown. This entry is derived from a study of T cell responses to AZD1222 COVID-19 vaccine. General observations from the study: Donors were chiefly white British, with a greater number of females, and clonal diversity was perhaps underestimated. Baseline seropositivity characterized only a handful of AZD1222 recipients.

The data were produced by immunoSEQ multiplex PCR, yet TCRdb's version contains in-frame clones alone and is incomplete. The repertoire has more than 150,000 clones, approximately 90% of them found once; the top ten carry under 6.5%. The sequenced sample was peripheral blood, obtained on day 0 of AZD1222 vaccination. The receptor was isolated from an adult in good health.

CDR3 loop: CAWSLQGVQPQHF. DNA for the CDR3: TGTGCCTGGAGTCTACAGGGGGTTCAGCCCCAGCATTTT. The V gene is TRBV30, the J gene TRBJ1-5; 8 nucleotides agree with TRBD1. The J segment lost 6 bases and the V segment lost 2 bases, leaving 3 bases of the junction unmatched. CDR1 is GTSNPN and CDR2 is SVGIG in the germline V gene (reference sequence). CDR3 length: 13 residues. Variable domain in full (rest from reference TRBV30 and TRBJ1-5): SQTIHQWPATLVQPVGSPLSLECTVEGTSNPNLYWYRQAAGRGLQLLFYSVGIGQISSEVPQNLSASRPQDRQFILSSKKLLLSDSGFYLCAWSLQGVQPQHFGDGTRLSIL.